This T cell receptor (beta chain) was recorded in a study of liver allograft versus peripheral blood T cells. As for the study in general: Intrahepatic T cell receptor repertoires from transplanted livers were compared against repertoires in recipients' peripheral blood.

The CDR3 spans 18 residues. V was trimmed by 6 bases and J by 6 bases, leaving 27 bases between them. The germline V gene encodes CDR1 SNHLY and CDR2 FYNNEI. TCRdb analysed the reads with MiXCR anew, one entry per CDR3 protein. The sample has 8,000 to 9,500 distinct CDR3 sequences; approximately 18% are singletons. The chain uses TRBV2 and TRBJ2-1; perhaps TRBD1 as D (6 bases). The TCR comes from a human patient who had a liver transplant. Some T cells could come from the graft donor. This CDR3 reads CASREKSYRDVEGNEQFF. CDR3 coding DNA: TGTGCCAGCAGGGAAAAGAGTTACAGGGACGTTGAGGGCAATGAGCAGTTCTTC.